Described below is a single TCR beta chain sequence and its context. The data originate from a study of blood T cell repertoires in COVID-19. Looking at the study overall: Sites across the United States, Italy and Spain contributed samples from acute and convalescent COVID-19. PBMCs, B-cell-depleted T cells, or T cells provided the cDNA or gDNA that made up the material.

The table came from immunoSEQ multiplex PCR; TCRdb's copy has only in-frame clones and leaves some out. The sample lists 150,000 to 200,000 clones, about 85% occurring once. J gave up 6 bases and V 4 bases, and 12 bases lay outside the gene matches. The CDR3 has 16 residues. The germline V gene has CDR1 KGHSH and CDR2 LQKENI. The source of this sequence is a human donor with acute or convalescent COVID-19. The donor label of this sample is uncertain. The specimen sequenced was peripheral blood. The chain combines TRBV18 with TRBJ2-7; 10 bases map to TRBD1. The CDR3 sequence is CASSLTPDRGTSEQYF. For the CDR3, the DNA is TGTGCCAGCTCACTAACCCCGGACAGGGGGACATCCGAGCAGTACTTC.